One and the same sample provided the 28 T cell receptor beta chains below, sequenced in a study of regulatory T cells in long-lasting Graves disease. According to the study, TCR beta libraries were built with iRepertoire HTBI primers and CDR3-region Arm-PCR. TCRdb re-called the multiplex PCR reads through MiXCR, storing one row per CDR3 protein. The sample holds 400,000 to 500,000 distinct CDR3 sequences, 16% seen once. As for time point: newly diagnosed GD, antithyroid drugs for less than 3 months. PBMC RNA was the source of the TCR library. These data were likewise used in another study, on T cells in Graves' hyperthyroidism and ophthalmopathy.

This material consisted of peripheral blood mononuclear cells (PBMCs), taken at new diagnosis, from a patient treated with antithyroid drugs. The receptors derive from a woman between 18 and 30 years old with Graves disease.

This clonotype was counted ten times or more. The V gene is TRBV3-1, the J gene TRBJ2-1; 8 bases align to TRBD2. The length of the CDR3 is 17 residues. The junction had 16 bases not matched to a gene; V was cut back by 2 bases and J by 10 bases. Germline values: CDR1 LGHDT, CDR2 YNNKEL (reference sequence). The CDR3 reads CASSQKKTSGSEVEQFF. The DNA for the CDR3 is TGTGCCAGCAGCCAAAAAAAAACTAGCGGCAGCGAAGTGGAGCAGTTCTTC.

The table lists this clonotype with a few counts. V and J are TRBV20-1 and TRBJ2-3; 8 nucleotides align to TRBD2. The CDR3 consists of 17 residues. Germline trimming cut 6 bases from V and 2 bases from J; bases unmatched to any gene: 16. Germline V gene lookup returns CDR1 DFQATT and CDR2 SNEGSKA (reference sequence). The CDR3 spells CSADPGVAGGYTDTQYF. The CDR3 DNA is TGCAGTGCCGATCCCGGCGTGGCGGGAGGATACACAGATACGCAGTATTTT.

The genes are TRBV9 and TRBJ2-1; 9 bases line up with TRBD2. The V gene end was trimmed by 4 bases and the J gene end by 2 bases; junction bases not matched to a gene: 7. Germline CDR1 and CDR2: SGDLS and YYNGEE. The CDR3 is made up of 16 amino acids. CDR3 nucleotides: TGTGCCAGCAGCCCTCAGGCTAGCGGGACCTACAATGAGCAGTTCTTC. Its translation is CASSPQASGTYNEQFF.

This clonotype was picked up many times. The gene calls are TRBV19 and TRBJ2-7; D possibly corresponds to TRBD2 (6 bases). The CDR3 covers 15 residues. Germline lookup yields CDR1 LNHDA and CDR2 SQIVND (reference sequence). V was pared by 6 bases and J by 3 bases, with 18 bases between. The CDR3 nucleotides are TGTGCCAGTAGCGGTTACCGGGACTCCGACTACGAGCAGTACTTC. Its protein is CASSGYRDSDYEQYF.

This clonotype was seen many times. This rearrangement joins TRBV2 to TRBJ1-2, with 9 bases aligning to TRBD1. With 6 bases clipped from V and 4 bases from J, the junction kept 6 bases outside the gene matches. The germline V gene has CDR1 SNHLY and CDR2 FYNNEI. CDR3 size: 14 residues. The CDR3 reads CASRPQGALYGYTF. Here the CDR3 DNA reads TGTGCCAGCAGACCACAGGGGGCCCTCTATGGCTACACCTTC.

To note about this clonotype: A much bigger clone sits one base away, suggesting this may be a read error. The chain carries TRBV7-2 and TRBJ2-5; D gene unclear. Trimming shortened V by 5 bases and J by 5 bases, and 15 bases separated the two germline ends. The germline gives CDR1 SGHTA, CDR2 FQGNSA. This CDR3 is 14 amino acids long. CDR3 DNA sequence: TGTGCCAGCAGCCCCGAGGCTCGGCGGGAGACCCAGTACTTC. It encodes CASSPEARRETQYF.

This clonotype was recorded a few times. The rearrangement links TRBV10-3 to TRBJ1-2; no reliable D call. The V and J ends lost 5 bases and 7 bases respectively, with 11 bases between them. CDR1 is ENHRY and CDR2 is SYGVKD in the germline V gene. The length of the CDR3 is 12 residues. The CDR3 here is CAISFDSGGYTF. The CDR3 DNA sequence: TGTGCCATCAGTTTCGACTCGGGTGGCTACACCTTC.

In its sample, this clonotype was seen a few times. V gene TRBV13 combines with J gene TRBJ2-7, with 7 bases aligning to TRBD1. Germline V gives CDR1 PRHDT, CDR2 FYEKMQ (reference sequence). V dropped 5 bases and J dropped 6; count of bases not matched to a gene: 10. CDR3 size: 14 residues. In DNA, the CDR3 is TGTGCCAGCAGCCAAGACAGGGTATGGCGCGAGCAGTACTTC. Translating gives CASSQDRVWREQYF.

The J gene is TRBJ2-3, the V gene TRBV11-3; 9 bases line up with TRBD2. Germline V lookup: CDR1 SGHNT, CDR2 YENEEA. Trimming at V came to 4 bases and at J to 6 bases, leaving 20 bases not matched to a gene. This CDR3 region has 19 residues. The CDR3 nucleotides read TGTGCCAGCAGCTGGATAGCTGGGACTAGCCCTGGGGTTACGGATACGCAGTATTTT. It specifies CASSWIAGTSPGVTDTQYF.

This clonotype showed up many times. V is TRBV20-1 and J is TRBJ2-7, with D perhaps TRBD2 (6 bases). This CDR3 has 12 residues. Per the germline V gene, CDR1 is DFQATT and CDR2 is SNEGSKA (reference sequence). Trimming left V 6 bases short and J 3 bases short, with 12 bases between. Here the CDR3 reads CSAHGSFYEQYF. The CDR3 coding sequence is TGCAGTGCACACGGGAGCTTCTACGAGCAGTACTTC.

This clonotype was seen at least ten times. The rearrangement uses TRBV27 and TRBJ2-3; perhaps TRBD1 as D (5 bases). The germline CDR1 and CDR2 sequences are MNHEY and SMNVEV (reference sequence). CDR3 length: 16 amino acids. The germline V and J ends were trimmed by 5 bases and 4 bases, with 19 bases remaining between them. The CDR3 sequence: CASSRPMGQGPDTQYF. In nucleotides, the CDR3 is TGTGCCAGCAGTAGACCAATGGGGCAGGGCCCAGATACGCAGTATTTT.

The V and J genes are TRBV14 and TRBJ2-1; D remains ambiguous. The J call is doubtful: the DNA matches TRBJ2-7 better. Per the germline V gene, CDR1 is SGHDN and CDR2 is FVKESK. The CDR3 length is 14 residues. CDR3 nucleotides: TGTGCCAGCAGCGGCGATTTAGTCGGCAATGAGCAGTACTTC. Residues: CASSGDLVGNEQYF.

Comments on this clonotype: It may be a read error: a sequence one base away is much more abundant. This rearrangement joins TRBV27 to TRBJ2-7; 10 nucleotides line up with TRBD2. The V and J ends lost 4 bases and 7 bases, in that order; junction bases with no gene match: 10. Looked up from germline, CDR1 is MNHEY and CDR2 is SMNVEV (reference sequence). This CDR3 spans 15 amino acids. The CDR3 sequence is CASSSPGLASNEQYF. The CDR3 DNA is TGTGCCAGCAGTTCACCGGGACTAGCGTCGAATGAGCAGTACTTC.

This clonotype was recorded many times. This chain links TRBV3-1 with TRBJ2-7; the match to TRBD2 covers 7 bases. With V trimmed by 5 bases and J by 4 bases, 2 bases remained unmatched. The CDR3 is made up of 12 amino acids. The germline gives CDR1 LGHDT, CDR2 YNNKEL (reference sequence). CDR3 bases: TGTGCCAGCAGCAGACTAGCTTACGAGCAGTACTTC. It encodes CASSRLAYEQYF.

The chain uses TRBV7-9 and TRBJ1-1; 7 bases align to TRBD1. CDR3 length equals 17 residues. The V gene end was trimmed by 0 bases and the J gene end by 1 base; junction bases not matched to a gene: 8. The V gene's germline CDR1 is SEHNR and CDR2 FQNEAQ (reference sequence). CDR3 protein: CASSLANVGGQNTEAFF. As DNA, the CDR3 is TGTGCCAGCAGCTTAGCAAACGTAGGGGGCCAGAACACTGAAGCTTTCTTT.

In its sample, this clonotype was seen many times. This sequence joins TRBV20-1 and TRBJ2-7; the match to TRBD1 covers 9 bases. This CDR3 is 13 amino acids long. The germline V gene encodes CDR1 DFQATT and CDR2 SNEGSKA (reference sequence). J lost 8 bases, V lost 5 bases, and 10 bases had no gene match. DNA of the CDR3: TGCAGTGCTGTGGACAGGGGACCTGATCAGCAGTACTTC. Amino acids: CSAVDRGPDQQYF.

This clonotype was recorded many times. V and J are TRBV7-3 and TRBJ2-1; D is uncertain. V lost 5 bases to trimming and J lost 6 bases, with 11 bases between them. The CDR3 totals 13 residues. Germline V CDR1 and CDR2: SGHTA, FQGTGA. The CDR3 nucleotides are TGTGCCAGCAGCCAAGGAGTCCTCAATGAGCAGTTCTTC. It encodes CASSQGVLNEQFF.

This clonotype was recorded a few times. The rearrangement joins TRBV10-3 to TRBJ2-7; 9 bases map to TRBD1. This CDR3 contains 14 residues. After removal of 10 bases from V and 6 bases from J, the junction contained 13 bases not matched to a gene. Germline values: CDR1 ENHRY, CDR2 SYGVKD. The CDR3 region is CATHGGTGSGEQYF. In nucleotides, the CDR3 is TGTGCCACCCACGGGGGGACAGGGTCTGGCGAGCAGTACTTC.

A few counts support this clonotype. The J gene is TRBJ2-1, the V gene TRBV7-2; the D gene could be TRBD1 or TRBD2 (6 bases each). Germline V gene sequence: CDR1 SGHTA, CDR2 FQGNSA. The CDR3 is made up of 17 amino acids. V was trimmed by 2 bases and J by 9 bases, leaving 23 bases between them. The CDR3, as DNA: TGTGCCAGCAGCTTATTTTTAGGGGGGCTTATCACCCCTGAGCAGTTCTTC. This gives the protein CASSLFLGGLITPEQFF.

A note on this clonotype: The junction departs from germline at one end; a sequencing error may be responsible. The chain uses TRBV5-1 and TRBJ2-3; D ambiguous. In germline, CDR1 is SGHRS, CDR2 YFSETQ. CDR3 size: 15 residues. The CDR3 spells CASSLVTVGTDTQYF. In DNA, the CDR3 is TGTGCCAGCAGCTTGGTAACTGTGGGAACAGATACGCAGTATTTT.

The table lists this clonotype with many counts. The chain carries TRBV28 and TRBJ2-7; D may match TRBD1 or TRBD2 (5 bases each). The CDR3 runs 13 residues. V was shortened by 5 bases and J by 2 bases, with 10 bases between the two germline ends. In germline, CDR1 is MDHEN, CDR2 SYDVKM. The CDR3 reads CASSLPGPYEQYF. The CDR3 coding sequence is TGTGCCAGCAGTCTCCCGGGACCCTACGAGCAGTACTTC.

This clonotype has only one observation. A much larger clonotype is one base distant, so this may be a read error. This likely comes from a read error, as the CDR3 has no conserved phenylalanine or tryptophan at its end. The V and J genes are TRBV6-1 and TRBJ1-1, with D possibly being TRBD1 (6 bases). The CDR3 loop spans 14 amino acids. V lost 5 bases and J lost 2, with 12 bases in between. Germline CDR1 reads MNHNS; CDR2 reads SASEGT. CDR3 DNA: TGTGCCAGCAGTCCCGGGACAACCAACACTGAAGCTTTCCTT. It specifies CASSPGTTNTEAFL.

Ten or more counts support this clonotype. The chain couples TRBV20-1 to TRBJ2-1; D might be TRBD2 (6 bases). Germline V lookup: CDR1 DFQATT, CDR2 SNEGSKA (reference sequence). Trimming shortened V by 3 bases and J by 6 bases, and 12 bases separated the two germline ends. CDR3 length equals 13 residues. CDR3 amino acids: CSASGRLFNEQFF. Here the CDR3 DNA reads TGCAGTGCTAGCGGGAGACTCTTCAATGAGCAGTTCTTC.

There are a few counts of this clonotype. The chain combines TRBV20-1 with TRBJ1-3; TRBD1 is a possible D gene (5 bases). The CDR3 spans 17 residues. The germline V gene encodes CDR1 DFQATT and CDR2 SNEGSKA (reference sequence). Trimming shortened V by 1 base and J by 0 bases, and 16 bases separated the two germline ends. The CDR3 sequence is CSARAVAGPSSGNTIYF. The CDR3 DNA is TGCAGTGCTAGAGCAGTTGCAGGGCCCTCCTCTGGAAACACCATATATTTT.

The rearrangement joins TRBV28 to TRBJ2-3; maybe TRBD1 (6 bases). Trimming took 3 bases from V and 6 from J, leaving 16 bases between them. This CDR3 is built from 15 residues. Germline-derived CDR1 and CDR2 are MDHEN and SYDVKM. As DNA, the CDR3 is TGTGCCAGCAGTTTTTATCAGGGGTGGGATGATACGCAGTATTTT. Protein sequence: CASSFYQGWDDTQYF.

The chain joins TRBV4-1 to TRBJ1-2, with a weak D call TRBD1 (5 bases). From germline, CDR1 is MGHRA and CDR2 YSYEKL. The CDR3 covers 15 residues. V was trimmed by 2 bases and J by 2 bases, leaving 12 bases between them. The CDR3 DNA is TGCGCCAGCAGCCAACCTGGGGGTATAAACTATGGCTACACCTTC. Protein: CASSQPGGINYGYTF.

This clonotype has just a few counts. This chain uses TRBV12-3 or TRBV12-4 with TRBJ2-1; possibly TRBD2 for D (5 bases). This CDR3 has 14 amino acids. The germline V and J ends were trimmed by 7 bases and 2 bases, with 12 bases remaining between them. CDR3 in amino acids: CASTKDFTYNEQFF. CDR3 nucleotide sequence: TGTGCCAGCACCAAGGACTTTACCTACAATGAGCAGTTCTTC.

In its sample, this clonotype was seen many times. The chain carries TRBV7-8 and TRBJ2-4; D remains ambiguous. The ends were cut back, 5 bases at V and 5 bases at J, with 13 bases in the middle. CDR1 is SGHVS, CDR2 FQNEAQ, per germline. The CDR3 has 14 amino acids. Here the CDR3 reads CASSPARVENIQYF. The DNA for the CDR3 is TGTGCCAGCAGCCCAGCAAGGGTAGAAAACATTCAGTACTTC.